The 20 T cell receptor beta chains listed next were all sequenced from one sample in a study of T cell clonotyping in hematopoietic cell transplantation. Clones were read by immunoSEQ multiplex PCR, and TCRdb kept only the in-frame ones, dropping some. The table shows approximately 9,600 clones, with about four fifths occurring only once. This specimen was PBMCs, taken 30 days after allogeneic stem cell transplant. The receptors originated from a female patient aged 35 to 55 who had an allogeneic stem cell transplant from a related donor, so T cells may come from the graft donor. Some clones in this sample may be carry-over from other donors' samples.

The gene calls are TRBV11-3 and TRBJ2-2; D tentatively fits TRBD1 or TRBD2 (5 bases each). The CDR3 runs 17 residues. Deletions cut 1 base from V and 6 bases from J, with 18 bases between. Germline V gene data show CDR1 as SGHNT and CDR2 as YENEEA. CDR3 sequence: CASSLVRGRDWPGELFF. CDR3 nucleotides: TGTGCCAGCAGCTTAGTACGGGGCAGAGACTGGCCCGGGGAGCTGTTTTTT.

The chain carries TRBV5-1 and TRBJ2-1, with 14 bases identical to TRBD2. There are 16 residues in the CDR3. The V and J ends lost 4 bases and 7 bases, in that order; junction bases with no gene match: 7. Germline CDR1 SGHRS, CDR2 YFSETQ. The CDR3 loop reads CASSVGTSGRGNEQFF. The CDR3 coding sequence is TGCGCCAGCAGCGTAGGGACTAGCGGGAGAGGGAATGAGCAGTTCTTC.

This rearrangement joins TRBV4-1 to TRBJ1-1, with D unresolved. Trimming removed 5 bases from V and 4 bases from J, with 11 bases in between. The CDR3 is 13 amino acids. CDR1 MGHRA and CDR2 YSYEKL come from the germline V gene. For the CDR3, the DNA is TGCGCCAGCAGCGCCGGGGAGGGCACTGAAGCTTTCTTT. Its protein is CASSAGEGTEAFF.

This clone turned up a few times. The chain carries TRBV5-4 and TRBJ2-3; D call uncertain. V lost 4 bases and J lost 4, with 10 bases in between. Looked up from germline, CDR1 is SGHNT and CDR2 is YYREEE (reference sequence). The CDR3 totals 13 residues. The CDR3 spells CASSPAPADTQYF. For the CDR3, the DNA is TGTGCCAGCAGCCCAGCCCCGGCAGATACGCAGTATTTT. The full variable domain, with the rest looked up from reference TRBV5-4 and TRBJ2-3, is ETGVTQSPTHLIKTRGQQVTLRCSSQSGHNTVSWYQQALGQGPQFIFQYYREEENGRGNFPPRFSGLQFPNYSSELNVNALELDDSALYLCASSPAPADTQYFGPGTRLTVL.

The chain carries TRBV7-8 and TRBJ2-7, with 8 bases identical to TRBD2. Per germline, CDR1 SGHVS and CDR2 FQNEAQ. The CDR3 sequence is 18 residues long. Germline trimming cut 1 base from V and 4 bases from J; bases unmatched to any gene: 15. The CDR3 reads CASSLVVTSGGPGYEQYF. The CDR3 DNA reads as TGTGCCAGCAGCTTAGTGGTTACTAGCGGAGGCCCGGGGTACGAGCAGTACTTC.

This clone was seen once. This rearrangement joins TRBV27 to TRBJ2-5, with D perhaps being TRBD1 or TRBD2 (5 bases each). Germline V gene data show CDR1 as MNHEY and CDR2 as SMNVEV (reference sequence). V gave up 8 bases and J gave up 1 base, with 11 bases separating them. The CDR3 covers 13 residues. The CDR3 here is CASSWGSQETQYF. The DNA for the CDR3 is TGTGCCAGCTCATGGGGGTCCCAAGAGACCCAGTACTTC.

This clone was seen only once. The chain uses TRBV4-2 and TRBJ1-3; D may be TRBD1 (6 bases). The V end was cut by 0 bases, the J end by 0 bases, with 15 bases between. Germline CDR1 and CDR2: LGHNA and YNFKEQ. CDR3 length equals 18 residues. CDR3 protein: CASSQEGQGTSSGNTIYF. CDR3 nucleotide sequence: TGTGCCAGCAGCCAAGAGGGGCAGGGGACTAGCTCTGGAAACACCATATATTTT.

This sequence joins TRBV30 and TRBJ2-7; 10 nucleotides agree with TRBD2. The CDR3 loop spans 13 amino acids. J was trimmed by 5 bases and V by 5 bases; bases with no gene match: 6. The germline V gene has CDR1 GTSNPN and CDR2 SVGIG (reference sequence). The CDR3 bases are TGTGCCTGGGAGCGGGAGGGCCTGAACGAGCAGTACTTC. The encoded protein is CAWEREGLNEQYF.

This clone was counted a single time. The chain has TRBV4-2 and TRBJ2-2; a possible D gene is TRBD2 (5 bases). Germline V CDR1 and CDR2: LGHNA, YNFKEQ. Trimming left V 0 bases short and J 8 bases short, with 16 bases between. This CDR3 region has 16 residues. The CDR3 region is CASSQDAARETGELFF. The DNA for the CDR3 is TGTGCCAGCAGCCAAGATGCGGCCCGGGAAACGGGGGAGCTGTTTTTT.

In this sample, this clone turned up a few times. The gene calls are TRBV6-1 and TRBJ2-7; TRBD2 matches at 9 bases. Trimming removed 7 bases from V and 5 bases from J; junction bases left unmatched: 6. The CDR3 has 13 amino acids. CDR1 MNHNS and CDR2 SASEGT come from the germline V gene. CDR3 region: CASKELAGNEQYF. As DNA, the CDR3 is TGTGCCAGCAAGGAGCTAGCGGGAAACGAGCAGTACTTC.

This clone was counted between two and nine times. This chain joins TRBV6-1 and TRBJ2-1; 8 bases match TRBD2. V lost 0 bases and J lost 7; bases outside the gene matches: 5. Germline V gene sequence: CDR1 MNHNS, CDR2 SASEGT. The CDR3 runs to 15 residues. CDR3 region: CASSEASGSANEQFF. In nucleotides, the CDR3 is TGTGCCAGCAGTGAAGCCAGCGGGAGCGCAAATGAGCAGTTCTTC.

The genes are TRBV29-1 and TRBJ1-1; maybe TRBD1 (5 bases). V shed 1 base and J shed 5 bases, with 5 bases lying between them. This CDR3 has 11 amino acids. Germline values: CDR1 SQVTM, CDR2 ANQGSEA. Here the CDR3 DNA reads TGCAGCGTTGAAGGGGGGACTGAAGCTTTCTTT. Its protein is CSVEGGTEAFF.

This clone was found once. The chain combines TRBV5-8 with TRBJ1-1; TRBD1 aligns across 10 bases. The CDR3 spans 19 residues. The trim removed 0 bases at V and 5 bases at J, leaving 16 bases unmatched. Germline V CDR1 and CDR2: SGHTS, YDEGEE. CDR3 sequence: CASSLGRDRGRVGRTEAFF. DNA of the CDR3: TGTGCCAGCAGCTTGGGGCGGGACAGGGGAAGGGTTGGAAGGACTGAAGCTTTCTTT.

This chain joins TRBV5-1 and TRBJ1-6; 7 nucleotides line up with TRBD1. V lost 0 bases and J lost 8; bases outside the gene matches: 8. Germline V gene sequence: CDR1 SGHRS, CDR2 YFSETQ. CDR3 size: 16 residues. The CDR3 DNA sequence: TGCGCCAGCAGCTTGGAGCCAACAGGGGCGGATTCACCCCTCCACTTT. Encoded protein: CASSLEPTGADSPLHF. Based on the CDR3 plus reference TRBV5-1 and TRBJ1-6, the full variable domain is KAGVTQTPRYLIKTRGQQVTLSCSPISGHRSVSWYQQTPGQGLQFLFEYFSETQRNKGNFPGRFSGRQFSNSRSEMNVSTLELGDSALYLCASSLEPTGADSPLHFGNGTRLTVT.

This clone has just a few counts. The genes are TRBV5-4 and TRBJ1-1; D is ambiguous. The CDR3 covers 12 residues. Deletions cut 1 base from V and 4 bases from J, with 5 bases between. Germline loops: CDR1 SGHNT, CDR2 YYREEE (reference sequence). In DNA form, the CDR3 reads TGTGCCAGCAGCTTGACGACCACTGAAGCTTTCTTT. This encodes CASSLTTTEAFF.

The rearrangement links TRBV30 to TRBJ1-2, with D possibly matching TRBD1 (6 bases). CDR1 is GTSNPN and CDR2 is SVGIG in the germline V gene (reference sequence). CDR3 length: 14 residues. V lost 1 base to trimming and J lost 3 bases, with 12 bases between them. CDR3 loop: CAWSGAGVDYGYTF. DNA for the CDR3: TGTGCCTGGAGTGGGGCAGGGGTGGACTATGGCTACACCTTC.

The rearrangement joins TRBV6-5 to TRBJ1-1; no clear D gene. Germline V lookup: CDR1 MNHEY, CDR2 SVGAGI. V was trimmed by 0 bases and J by 4 bases, leaving 6 bases between them. The CDR3 sequence is 13 residues long. CDR3 in amino acids: CASSYSGSTEAFF. In DNA, the CDR3 is TGTGCCAGCAGTTACTCGGGCAGCACTGAAGCTTTCTTT.

The chain uses TRBV7-2 and TRBJ1-6; D perhaps matches TRBD1 (6 bases). In germline, CDR1 is SGHTA, CDR2 FQGNSA. The CDR3 has 15 amino acids. Trimming shortened V by 2 bases and J by 9 bases, and 14 bases separated the two germline ends. The CDR3 DNA follows: TGTGCCAGCAGCTTACAGGGGAGGGTTGGTTCACCCCTCCACTTT. This gives the protein CASSLQGRVGSPLHF.

As concerns this clone: Other DNA sequences in this sample translate to the same CDR3. The rearrangement joins TRBV30 to TRBJ2-7; no definite D call. Trimming stripped 1 base from V and 0 bases from J, with 1 base between. Germline loops: CDR1 GTSNPN, CDR2 SVGIG (reference sequence). CDR3 length: 11 residues. CDR3 protein: CAWSDSYEQYF. CDR3 coding DNA: TGTGCCTGGAGTGACTCCTACGAGCAGTACTTC.

This clone came up a few times. J is TRBJ1-1 and V is TRBV6-5; TRBD1 matches 10 bases. The ends lost 6 bases at V and 4 bases at J; junction bases unmatched: 2. Germline CDR1 is MNHEY and CDR2 is SVGAGI. This CDR3 has 13 amino acids. CDR3: CASSRTGGTEAFF. CDR3 bases: TGTGCCAGCAGCAGGACAGGGGGCACTGAAGCTTTCTTT.